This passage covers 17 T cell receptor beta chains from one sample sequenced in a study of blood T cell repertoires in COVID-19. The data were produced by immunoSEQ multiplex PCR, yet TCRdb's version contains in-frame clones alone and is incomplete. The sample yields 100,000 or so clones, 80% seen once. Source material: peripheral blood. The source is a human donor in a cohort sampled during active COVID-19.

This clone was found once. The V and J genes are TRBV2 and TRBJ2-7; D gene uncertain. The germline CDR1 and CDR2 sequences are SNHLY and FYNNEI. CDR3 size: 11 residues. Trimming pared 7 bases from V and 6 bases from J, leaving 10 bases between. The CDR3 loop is CASMVELEQYF. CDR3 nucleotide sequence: TGTGCCAGCATGGTCGAACTCGAGCAGTACTTC.

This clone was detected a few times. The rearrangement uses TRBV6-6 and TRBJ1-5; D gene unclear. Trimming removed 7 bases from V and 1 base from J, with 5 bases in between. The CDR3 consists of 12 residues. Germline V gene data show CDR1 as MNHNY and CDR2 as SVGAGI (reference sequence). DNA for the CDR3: TGTGCCAGCACCCAAAGCAATCAGCCCCAGCATTTT. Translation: CASTQSNQPQHF.

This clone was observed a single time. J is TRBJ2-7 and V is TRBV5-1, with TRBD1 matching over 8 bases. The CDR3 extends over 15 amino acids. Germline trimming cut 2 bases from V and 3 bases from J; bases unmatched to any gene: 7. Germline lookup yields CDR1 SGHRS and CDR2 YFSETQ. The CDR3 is CASSLRQGLRYEQYF. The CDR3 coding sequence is TGCGCCAGCAGCTTACGACAGGGGTTACGCTACGAGCAGTACTTC.

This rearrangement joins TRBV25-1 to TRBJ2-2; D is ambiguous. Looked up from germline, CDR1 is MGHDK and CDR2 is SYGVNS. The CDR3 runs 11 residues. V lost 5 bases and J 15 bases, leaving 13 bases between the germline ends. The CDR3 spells CASSTSLKLFF. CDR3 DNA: TGTGCCAGCAGTACCAGTTTGAAGTTGTTTTTT.

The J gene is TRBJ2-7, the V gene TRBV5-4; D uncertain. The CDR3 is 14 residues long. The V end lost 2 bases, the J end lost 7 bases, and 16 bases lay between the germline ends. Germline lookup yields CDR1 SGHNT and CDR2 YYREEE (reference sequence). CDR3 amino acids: CASSFDLGRGEQYF. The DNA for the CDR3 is TGTGCCAGCAGCTTTGACCTAGGCCGCGGAGAGCAGTACTTC.

CDR3 protein: CASSFVGDRVRIYGYTF. The CDR3 DNA is TGTGCCAGCAGTTTTGTAGGCGACAGGGTCCGAATCTATGGCTACACCTTC. The V gene is TRBV28, the J gene TRBJ1-2; TRBD1 matches at 7 bases. V was clipped by 3 bases and J by 4 bases; unmatched bases: 14. The CDR3 covers 17 residues. Germline CDR1 and CDR2: MDHEN and SYDVKM.

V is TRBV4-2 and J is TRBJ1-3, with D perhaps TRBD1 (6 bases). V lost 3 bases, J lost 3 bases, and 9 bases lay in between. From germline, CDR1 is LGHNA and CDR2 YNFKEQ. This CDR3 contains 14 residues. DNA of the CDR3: TGTGCCAGCAGCCAGGGGGCTGATGGAAACACCATATATTTT. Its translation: CASSQGADGNTIYF.

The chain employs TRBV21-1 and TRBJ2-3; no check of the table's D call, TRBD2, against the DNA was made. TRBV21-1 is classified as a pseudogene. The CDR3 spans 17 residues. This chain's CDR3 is CASSSQRLLLSTDTQYF. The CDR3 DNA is TGTGCCAGCAGCTCCCAGAGGCTTCTGCTAAGCACAGATACGCAGTATTTT.

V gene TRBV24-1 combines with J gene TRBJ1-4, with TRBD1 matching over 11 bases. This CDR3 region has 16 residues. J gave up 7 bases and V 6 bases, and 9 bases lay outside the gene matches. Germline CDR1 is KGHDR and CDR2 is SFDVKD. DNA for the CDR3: TGTGCCACCAGTAAGGGACAGGGGGTTGGAGTTGAAAAACTGTTTTTT. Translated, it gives CATSKGQGVGVEKLFF.

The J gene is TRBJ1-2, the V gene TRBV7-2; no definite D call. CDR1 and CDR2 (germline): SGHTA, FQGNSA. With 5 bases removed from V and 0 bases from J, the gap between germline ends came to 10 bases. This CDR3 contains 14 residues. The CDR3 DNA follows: TGTGCCAGCAGCCGCGAGATTCCTAACTATGGCTACACCTTC. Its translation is CASSREIPNYGYTF.

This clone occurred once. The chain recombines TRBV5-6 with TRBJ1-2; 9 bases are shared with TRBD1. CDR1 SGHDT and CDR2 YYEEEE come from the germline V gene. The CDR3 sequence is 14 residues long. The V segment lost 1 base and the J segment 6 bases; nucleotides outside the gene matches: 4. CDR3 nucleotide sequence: TGTGCCAGCAGCTTGATGGGGGACAGGGATGGCTACACCTTC. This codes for CASSLMGDRDGYTF.

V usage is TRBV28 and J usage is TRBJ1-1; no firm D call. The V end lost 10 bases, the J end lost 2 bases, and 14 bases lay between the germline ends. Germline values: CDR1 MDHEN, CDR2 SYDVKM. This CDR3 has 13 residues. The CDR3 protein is CATEREVNTEAFF. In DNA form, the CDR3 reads TGTGCCACCGAGAGAGAGGTCAACACTGAAGCTTTCTTT.

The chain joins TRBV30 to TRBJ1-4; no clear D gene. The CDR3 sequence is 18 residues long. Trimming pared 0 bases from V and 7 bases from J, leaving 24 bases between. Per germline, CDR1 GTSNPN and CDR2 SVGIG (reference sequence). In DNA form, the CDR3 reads TGTGCCTGGAGTGTAAAACGGCGGGCGGAGGAGGAAAGTGAAAAACTGTTTTTT. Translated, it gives CAWSVKRRAEEESEKLFF.

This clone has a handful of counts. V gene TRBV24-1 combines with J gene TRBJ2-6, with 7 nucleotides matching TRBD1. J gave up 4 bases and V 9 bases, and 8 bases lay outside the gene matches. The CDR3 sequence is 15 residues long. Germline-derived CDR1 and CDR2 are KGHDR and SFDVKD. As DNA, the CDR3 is TGTGCCACCGGACAGACAGGGAGAGGGGCCAACGTCCTGACTTTC. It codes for CATGQTGRGANVLTF.

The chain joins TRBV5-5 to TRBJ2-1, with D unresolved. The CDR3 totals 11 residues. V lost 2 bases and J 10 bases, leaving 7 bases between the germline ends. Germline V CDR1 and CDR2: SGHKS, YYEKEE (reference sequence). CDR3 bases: TGTGCCAGCAGCTTCGAAGCGGAGCAGTTCTTC. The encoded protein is CASSFEAEQFF.

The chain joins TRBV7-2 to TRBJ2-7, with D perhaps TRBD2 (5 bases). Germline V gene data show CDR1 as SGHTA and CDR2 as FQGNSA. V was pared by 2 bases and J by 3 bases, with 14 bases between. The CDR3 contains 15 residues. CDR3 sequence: CASSLSMDSYYEQYF. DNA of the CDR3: TGTGCCAGCAGCTTAAGTATGGACTCTTACTACGAGCAGTACTTC.

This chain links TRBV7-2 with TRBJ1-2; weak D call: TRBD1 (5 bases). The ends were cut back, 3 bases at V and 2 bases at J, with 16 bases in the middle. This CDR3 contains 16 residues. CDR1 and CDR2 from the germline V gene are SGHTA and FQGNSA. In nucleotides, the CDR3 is TGTGCCAGCAGCTTGACACCTCGGGGGACGAACTATGGCTACACCTTC. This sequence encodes CASSLTPRGTNYGYTF. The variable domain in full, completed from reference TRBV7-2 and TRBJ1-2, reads GAGVSQSPSNKVTEKGKDVELRCDPISGHTALYWYRQSLGQGLEFLIYFQGNSAPDKSGLPSDRFSAERTGGSVSTLTIQRTQQEDSAVYLCASSLTPRGTNYGYTFGSGTRLTVV.